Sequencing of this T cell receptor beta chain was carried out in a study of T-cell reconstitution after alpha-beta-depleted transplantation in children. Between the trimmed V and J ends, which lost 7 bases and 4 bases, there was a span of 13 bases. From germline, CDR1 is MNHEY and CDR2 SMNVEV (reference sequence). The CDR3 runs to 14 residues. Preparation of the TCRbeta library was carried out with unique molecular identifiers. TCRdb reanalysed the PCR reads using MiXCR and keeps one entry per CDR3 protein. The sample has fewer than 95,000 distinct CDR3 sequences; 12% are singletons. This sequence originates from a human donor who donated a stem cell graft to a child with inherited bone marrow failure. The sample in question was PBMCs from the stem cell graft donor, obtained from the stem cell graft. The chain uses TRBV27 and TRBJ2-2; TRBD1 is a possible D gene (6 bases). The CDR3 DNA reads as TGTGCCAGCAATATACAGGGTACCACCGGGGAGCTGTTTTTT. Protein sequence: CASNIQGTTGELFF.